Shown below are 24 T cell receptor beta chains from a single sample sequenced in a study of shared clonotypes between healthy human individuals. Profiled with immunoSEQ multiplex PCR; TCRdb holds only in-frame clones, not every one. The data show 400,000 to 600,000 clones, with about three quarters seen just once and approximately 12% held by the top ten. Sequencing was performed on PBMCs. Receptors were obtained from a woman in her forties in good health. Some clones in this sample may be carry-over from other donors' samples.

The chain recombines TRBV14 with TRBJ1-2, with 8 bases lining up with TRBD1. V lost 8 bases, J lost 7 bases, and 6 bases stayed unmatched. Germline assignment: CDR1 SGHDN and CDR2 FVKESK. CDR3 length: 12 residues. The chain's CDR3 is CASGQGFTGYTF. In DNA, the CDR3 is TGTGCCAGCGGACAGGGTTTTACTGGCTACACCTTC. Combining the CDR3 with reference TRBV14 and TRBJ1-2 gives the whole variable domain EAGVTQFPSHSVIEKGQTVTLRCDPISGHDNLYWYRRVMGKEIKFLLHFVKESKQDESGMPNNRFLAERTGGTYSTLKVQPAELEDSGVYFCASGQGFTGYTFGSGTRLTVV.

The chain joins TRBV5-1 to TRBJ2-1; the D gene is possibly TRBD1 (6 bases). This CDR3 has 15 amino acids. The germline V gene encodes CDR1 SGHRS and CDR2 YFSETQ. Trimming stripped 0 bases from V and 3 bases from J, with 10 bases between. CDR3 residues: CASSLAGQHYNEQFF. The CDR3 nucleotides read TGCGCCAGCAGCTTGGCCGGACAGCACTACAATGAGCAGTTCTTC.

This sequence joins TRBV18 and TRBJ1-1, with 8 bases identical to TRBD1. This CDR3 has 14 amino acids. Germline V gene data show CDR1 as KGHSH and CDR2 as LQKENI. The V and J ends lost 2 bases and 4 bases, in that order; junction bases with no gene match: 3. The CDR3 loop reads CASSPGQGGTEAFF. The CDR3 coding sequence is TGTGCCAGCTCACCAGGACAGGGTGGCACTGAAGCTTTCTTT.

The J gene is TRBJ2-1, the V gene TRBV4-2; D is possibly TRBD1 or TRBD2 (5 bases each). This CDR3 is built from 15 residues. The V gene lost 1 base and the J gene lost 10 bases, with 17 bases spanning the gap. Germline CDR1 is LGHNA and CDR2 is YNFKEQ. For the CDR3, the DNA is TGTGCCAGCAGCCAAGTCGGGACCCGATCTGGGGAGCAGTTCTTC. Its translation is CASSQVGTRSGEQFF.

In DNA form, the CDR3 reads TGCGCCAGCAGCCAAAACCGAGGGGACAGGGTGGACACTGAAGCTTTCTTT. It codes for CASSQNRGDRVDTEAFF. The rearrangement links TRBV4-1 to TRBJ1-1, with 9 nucleotides matching TRBD1. This CDR3 spans 17 amino acids. The V gene end was trimmed by 2 bases and the J gene end by 3 bases; junction bases not matched to a gene: 10. Germline assignment: CDR1 MGHRA and CDR2 YSYEKL.

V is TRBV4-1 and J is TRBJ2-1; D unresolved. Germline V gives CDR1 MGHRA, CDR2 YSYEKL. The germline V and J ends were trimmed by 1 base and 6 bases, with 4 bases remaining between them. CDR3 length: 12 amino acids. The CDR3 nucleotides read TGCGCCAGCAGCCAAGGCCTCAATGAGCAGTTCTTC. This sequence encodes CASSQGLNEQFF.

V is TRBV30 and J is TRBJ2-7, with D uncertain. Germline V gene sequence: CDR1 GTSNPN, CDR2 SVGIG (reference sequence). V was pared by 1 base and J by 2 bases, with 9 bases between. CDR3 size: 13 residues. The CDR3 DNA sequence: TGTGCCTGGAGTGGTGACGGAACCTACGAGCAGTACTTC. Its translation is CAWSGDGTYEQYF.

The CDR3 DNA is TGTGCCAGCTCACCGCAACGACAGGGGAATGGCTACACCTTC. This codes for CASSPQRQGNGYTF. This chain joins TRBV18 and TRBJ1-2; TRBD1 matches 8 bases. Unmatched junction bases numbered 6, after V lost 3 bases and J lost 6 bases. Germline CDR1 is KGHSH and CDR2 is LQKENI. The CDR3 covers 14 residues.

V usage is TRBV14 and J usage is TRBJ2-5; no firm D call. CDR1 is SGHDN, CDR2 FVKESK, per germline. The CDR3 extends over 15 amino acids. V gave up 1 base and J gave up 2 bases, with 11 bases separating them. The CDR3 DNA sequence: TGTGCCAGCAGCCAAGTGTCCCAGTTACAAGAGACCCAGTACTTC. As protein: CASSQVSQLQETQYF.

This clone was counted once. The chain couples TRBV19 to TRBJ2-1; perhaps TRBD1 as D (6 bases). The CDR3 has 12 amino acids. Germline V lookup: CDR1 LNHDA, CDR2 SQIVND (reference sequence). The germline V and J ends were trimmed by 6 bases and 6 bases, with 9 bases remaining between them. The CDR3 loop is CASRDSINEQFF. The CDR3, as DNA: TGTGCCAGTAGGGACAGTATCAATGAGCAGTTCTTC.

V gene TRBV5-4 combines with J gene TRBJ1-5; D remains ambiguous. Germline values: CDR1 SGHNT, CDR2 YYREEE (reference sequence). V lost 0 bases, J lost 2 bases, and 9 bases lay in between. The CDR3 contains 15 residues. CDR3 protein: CASSLDGSGNQPQHF. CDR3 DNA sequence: TGTGCCAGCAGCTTGGATGGGTCTGGCAATCAGCCCCAGCATTTT.

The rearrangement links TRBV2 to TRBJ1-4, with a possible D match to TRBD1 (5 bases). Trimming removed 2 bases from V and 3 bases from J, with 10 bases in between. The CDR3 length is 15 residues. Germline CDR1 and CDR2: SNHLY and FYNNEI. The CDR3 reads CASSELGLPNEKLFF. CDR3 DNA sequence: TGTGCCAGCAGTGAATTGGGACTCCCTAATGAAAAACTGTTTTTT.

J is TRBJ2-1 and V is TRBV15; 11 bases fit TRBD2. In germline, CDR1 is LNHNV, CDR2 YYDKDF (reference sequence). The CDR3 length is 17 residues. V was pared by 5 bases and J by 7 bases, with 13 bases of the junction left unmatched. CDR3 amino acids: CATSARRASGRLNEQFF. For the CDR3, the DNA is TGTGCCACCAGCGCAAGGAGGGCTAGCGGGAGGTTGAATGAGCAGTTCTTC.

CDR3 sequence: CASSPTSQGGYGYTF. CDR3 DNA: TGTGCCAGCTCACCAACATCACAGGGGGGCTATGGCTACACCTTC. The gene calls are TRBV18 and TRBJ1-2, with TRBD1 matching 8 bases. The V gene's germline CDR1 is KGHSH and CDR2 LQKENI. The V segment lost 2 bases and the J segment 4 bases; nucleotides outside the gene matches: 6. The CDR3 contains 15 residues. Full variable domain (rest looked up from reference TRBV18 and TRBJ1-2): NAGVMQNPRHLVRRRGQEARLRCSPMKGHSHVYWYRQLPEEGLKFMVYLQKENIIDESGMPKERFSAEFPKEGPSILRIQQVVRGDSAAYFCASSPTSQGGYGYTFGSGTRLTVV.

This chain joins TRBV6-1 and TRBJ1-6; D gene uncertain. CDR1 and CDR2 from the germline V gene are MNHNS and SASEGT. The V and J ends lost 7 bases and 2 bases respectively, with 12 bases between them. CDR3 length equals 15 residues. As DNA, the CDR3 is TGTGCCAGCAAGGATCACCAAACCTATAATTCACCCCTCCACTTT. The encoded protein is CASKDHQTYNSPLHF.

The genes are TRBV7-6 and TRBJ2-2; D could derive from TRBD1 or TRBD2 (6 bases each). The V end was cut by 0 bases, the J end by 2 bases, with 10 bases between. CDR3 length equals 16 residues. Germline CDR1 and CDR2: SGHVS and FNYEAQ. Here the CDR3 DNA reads TGTGCCAGCAGCTTAGCGCGGGACAAAAACACCGGGGAGCTGTTTTTT. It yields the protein CASSLARDKNTGELFF.

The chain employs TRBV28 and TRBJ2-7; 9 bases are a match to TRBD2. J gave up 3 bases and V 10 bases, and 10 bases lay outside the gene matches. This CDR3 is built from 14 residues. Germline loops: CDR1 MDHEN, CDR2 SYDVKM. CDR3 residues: CATKRREGVYEQYF. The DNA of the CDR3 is TGTGCCACCAAAAGGCGGGAGGGCGTCTACGAGCAGTACTTC.

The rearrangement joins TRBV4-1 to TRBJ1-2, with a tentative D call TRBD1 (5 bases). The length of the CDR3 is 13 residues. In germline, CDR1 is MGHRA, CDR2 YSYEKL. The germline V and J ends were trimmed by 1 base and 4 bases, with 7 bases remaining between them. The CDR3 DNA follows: TGCGCCAGCAGCCAAGTGGGACTCTATGGCTACACCTTC. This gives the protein CASSQVGLYGYTF.

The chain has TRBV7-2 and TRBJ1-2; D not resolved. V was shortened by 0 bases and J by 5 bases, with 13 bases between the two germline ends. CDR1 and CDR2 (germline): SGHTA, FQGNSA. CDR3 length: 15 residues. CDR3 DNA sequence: TGTGCCAGCAGCTTAGCGTCGGGCATCGAATATGGCTACACCTTC. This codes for CASSLASGIEYGYTF.

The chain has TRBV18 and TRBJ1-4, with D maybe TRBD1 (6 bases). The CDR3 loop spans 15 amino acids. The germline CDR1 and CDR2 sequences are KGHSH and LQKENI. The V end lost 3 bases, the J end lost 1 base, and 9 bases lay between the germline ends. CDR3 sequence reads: CASSPPGQTNEKLFF. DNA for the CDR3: TGTGCCAGCTCACCTCCGGGACAAACTAATGAAAAACTGTTTTTT.

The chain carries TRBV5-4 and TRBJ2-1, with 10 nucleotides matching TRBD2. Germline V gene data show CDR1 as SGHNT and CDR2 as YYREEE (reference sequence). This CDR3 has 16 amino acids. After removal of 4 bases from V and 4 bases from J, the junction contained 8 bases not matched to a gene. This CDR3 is CASSTRTSGPYNEQFF. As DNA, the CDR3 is TGTGCCAGCAGCACACGGACTAGCGGACCTTACAATGAGCAGTTCTTC.

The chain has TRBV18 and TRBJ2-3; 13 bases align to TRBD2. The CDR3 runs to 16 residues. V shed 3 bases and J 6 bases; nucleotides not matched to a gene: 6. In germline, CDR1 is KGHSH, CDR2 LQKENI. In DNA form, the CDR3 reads TGTGCCAGCTCACCCGGACTAGCGGGAGCGGCGGATACGCAGTATTTT. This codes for CASSPGLAGAADTQYF.

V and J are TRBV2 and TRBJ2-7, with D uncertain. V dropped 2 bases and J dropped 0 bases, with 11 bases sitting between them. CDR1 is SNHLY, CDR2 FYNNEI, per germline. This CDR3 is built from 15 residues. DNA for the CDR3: TGTGCCAGCAGTGAAAGGGCGGTGAACTCCTACGAGCAGTACTTC. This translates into CASSERAVNSYEQYF.

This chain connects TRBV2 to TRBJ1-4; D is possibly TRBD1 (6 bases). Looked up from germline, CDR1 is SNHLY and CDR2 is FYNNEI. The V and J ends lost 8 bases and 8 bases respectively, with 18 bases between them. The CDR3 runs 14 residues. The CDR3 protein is CASGVTGLGEKLFF. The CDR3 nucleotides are TGTGCCAGCGGGGTAACAGGGTTAGGCGAAAAACTGTTTTTT.